Presented here are 17 T cell receptor beta chains from one specimen sequenced in a study of CD8+ T cells in alopecia areata. Following extraction, RNA underwent reverse transcription to cDNA, which served as the sequencing template. The table came from immunoSEQ multiplex PCR; TCRdb's copy has only in-frame clones and leaves some out. This sample yields some 240,000 clones, of which 50% to 60% are seen a single time; around 1.6% belongs to the top ten. The treatment: oral pan-JAK inhibitor, 5-10 mg twice daily. The sample was CD4+ T cells sorted from blood, taken at week 4, from a patient treated with tofacitinib. The receptors here all came from a human donor with alopecia areata.

The sample holds one count of this clone. This rearrangement joins TRBV29-1 to TRBJ1-1; TRBD1 matches at 8 bases. Germline CDR1 is SQVTM and CDR2 is ANQGSEA. This CDR3 has 14 residues. The V and J ends lost 7 bases and 1 base, in that order; junction bases with no gene match: 8. The CDR3 sequence: CSAWTGTKNTEAFF. The CDR3 DNA sequence: TGCAGCGCTTGGACAGGGACCAAGAACACTGAAGCTTTCTTT.

This clone turned up a few times. The chain has TRBV6-1 and TRBJ2-6; D is unclear. The germline CDR1 and CDR2 sequences are MNHNS and SASEGT. The CDR3 contains 15 residues. V was trimmed by 2 bases and J by 0 bases, leaving 5 bases between them. The chain's CDR3 is CASSERHSGANVLTF. In nucleotides, the CDR3 is TGTGCCAGCAGTGAAAGGCACTCTGGGGCCAACGTCCTGACTTTC.

For this clone: At the DNA level, this CDR3 is encoded by other sequences in the same sample as well. This rearrangement joins TRBV6-1 to TRBJ2-7; D gene ambiguous. V gave up 6 bases and J gave up 2 bases, with 11 bases separating them. The germline V gene has CDR1 MNHNS and CDR2 SASEGT. The CDR3 contains 13 residues. The DNA of the CDR3 is TGTGCCAGCAGCAAGGACCGAACCTACGAGCAGTACTTC. Its protein product is CASSKDRTYEQYF.

The chain recombines TRBV7-3 with TRBJ2-3, with 7 bases that match TRBD2. The CDR3 length is 17 residues. Germline CDR1 is SGHTA and CDR2 is FQGTGA. V lost 1 base and J lost 0; bases outside the gene matches: 7. CDR3 coding DNA: TGTGCCAGCAGCTTAAGGGGAGGGGTGGTAAGCACAGATACGCAGTATTTT. The encoded protein is CASSLRGGVVSTDTQYF.

This clone was recorded many times. The gene calls are TRBV5-1 and TRBJ2-1, with 13 bases fitting TRBD2. V shed 4 bases, J shed 8 bases, and the junction held 6 bases outside the gene matches. The V gene's germline CDR1 is SGHRS and CDR2 YFSETQ. The CDR3 consists of 15 residues. DNA for the CDR3: TGCGCCAGCAGCCAACGGACTAGCGGGGGCGATGAGCAGTTCTTC. It codes for CASSQRTSGGDEQFF.

This chain connects TRBV25-1 to TRBJ2-1; D is uncertain. This CDR3 comprises 14 residues. Germline-derived CDR1 and CDR2 are MGHDK and SYGVNS. V was clipped by 4 bases and J by 1 base, with 8 bases between them. CDR3 bases: TGTGCCAGCAGTGTTTTTGGGTCCTACAATGAGCAGTTCTTC. Translating gives CASSVFGSYNEQFF.

The genes are TRBV9 and TRBJ2-1; no firm D call. V was shortened by 3 bases and J by 6 bases, with 10 bases between the two germline ends. The CDR3 sequence is 13 residues long. Germline V CDR1 and CDR2: SGDLS, YYNGEE. CDR3 in DNA: TGTGCCAGCAGCGAAACTACCTTCAATGAGCAGTTCTTC. Its translation is CASSETTFNEQFF.

This clone appeared a few times. V is TRBV19 and J is TRBJ2-3; TRBD1 agrees at 7 bases. In germline, CDR1 is LNHDA, CDR2 SQIVND (reference sequence). J lost 1 base, V lost 5 bases, and 6 bases had no gene match. The CDR3 is made up of 15 amino acids. CDR3 coding DNA: TGTGCCAGTAGTGGGGACAGTCCAGGCACAGATACGCAGTATTTT. This encodes CASSGDSPGTDTQYF.

This chain connects TRBV5-6 to TRBJ2-5, with D perhaps matching TRBD1 (5 bases). Germline CDR1 is SGHDT and CDR2 is YYEEEE. This CDR3 is 14 amino acids long. Trimming removed 4 bases at V and 10 bases at J, with 20 bases between. The DNA of the CDR3 is TGTGCCAGCAGCCTAAACGTGGGGCAGGTTTTCCAGTACTTC. Protein sequence: CASSLNVGQVFQYF.

This clone was counted a single time. The chain couples TRBV29-1 to TRBJ1-1, with D maybe TRBD1 (5 bases). Germline V gives CDR1 SQVTM, CDR2 ANQGSEA. The V and J ends lost 6 bases and 4 bases respectively, with 15 bases between them. There are 13 residues in the CDR3. The CDR3 DNA reads as TGCAGCGTGTTCCAGGGTTTTCGCACTGAAGCTTTCTTT. Encoded protein: CSVFQGFRTEAFF.

This chain joins TRBV23-1 and TRBJ2-1, with TRBD1 matching over 8 bases. TRBV23-1 qualifies as an ORF whose function is uncertain. The CDR3 sequence is 15 residues long. V lost 6 bases, J lost 3 bases, and 7 bases stayed unmatched. CDR3 protein: CASRAGGWNYNEQFF. The CDR3 nucleotides read TGCGCCAGCAGGGCAGGGGGCTGGAACTACAATGAGCAGTTCTTC.

This clone was seen a handful of times. The rearrangement links TRBV30 to TRBJ1-4; D is unresolved. Germline V gene sequence: CDR1 GTSNPN, CDR2 SVGIG (reference sequence). V was trimmed by 4 bases and J by 4 bases, leaving 10 bases between them. This CDR3 comprises 13 residues. Written as DNA, the CDR3 is TGTGCCTGGATGAACAGAGATAATGAAAAACTGTTTTTT. Residues: CAWMNRDNEKLFF.

The rearrangement links TRBV4-3 to TRBJ2-7; the match to TRBD2 covers 7 bases. The CDR3 sequence is 15 residues long. Germline V lookup: CDR1 LGHNA, CDR2 YSLEER. V was pared by 5 bases and J by 3 bases, with 10 bases of the junction left unmatched. CDR3: CASSFTSAGDYEQYF. In DNA form, the CDR3 reads TGCGCCAGCAGCTTTACTTCCGCGGGGGACTACGAGCAGTACTTC.

The chain combines TRBV6-5 with TRBJ1-1, with 9 bases identical to TRBD1. Germline V lookup: CDR1 MNHEY, CDR2 SVGAGI. The CDR3 extends over 13 amino acids. Losses at the gene ends were 6 bases for V and 4 bases for J; bases not matched to a gene: 3. CDR3: CASSRTGATEAFF. For the CDR3, the DNA is TGTGCCAGCAGCCGGACAGGGGCCACTGAAGCTTTCTTT.

This clone was recorded a few times. The V call is TRBV6-5, the J call TRBJ2-7; D may be TRBD1 or TRBD2 (5 bases each). The germline V gene encodes CDR1 MNHEY and CDR2 SVGAGI. The germline V and J ends were trimmed by 5 bases and 3 bases, with 11 bases remaining between them. The CDR3 spans 13 residues. CDR3 in DNA: TGTGCCAGCAGTCCGGGACCACGCTACGAGCAGTACTTC. This codes for CASSPGPRYEQYF.

The J gene is TRBJ1-1, the V gene TRBV9; unclear D gene. This CDR3 has 12 amino acids. CDR1 is SGDLS and CDR2 is YYNGEE in the germline V gene. V lost 2 bases and J 4 bases, leaving 6 bases between the germline ends. Here the CDR3 reads CASSVIGTEAFF. CDR3 nucleotides: TGTGCCAGCAGCGTTATAGGCACTGAAGCTTTCTTT.

The chain employs TRBV25-1 and TRBJ1-6; 8 bases align to TRBD1. Germline V gives CDR1 MGHDK, CDR2 SYGVNS. V lost 5 bases and J lost 10; bases outside the gene matches: 19. This CDR3 is built from 18 residues. CDR3 region: CASSPRGRIEGFRSPLHF. CDR3 nucleotide sequence: TGTGCCAGCAGTCCCAGGGGGCGAATTGAGGGGTTTCGGTCACCCCTCCACTTT.